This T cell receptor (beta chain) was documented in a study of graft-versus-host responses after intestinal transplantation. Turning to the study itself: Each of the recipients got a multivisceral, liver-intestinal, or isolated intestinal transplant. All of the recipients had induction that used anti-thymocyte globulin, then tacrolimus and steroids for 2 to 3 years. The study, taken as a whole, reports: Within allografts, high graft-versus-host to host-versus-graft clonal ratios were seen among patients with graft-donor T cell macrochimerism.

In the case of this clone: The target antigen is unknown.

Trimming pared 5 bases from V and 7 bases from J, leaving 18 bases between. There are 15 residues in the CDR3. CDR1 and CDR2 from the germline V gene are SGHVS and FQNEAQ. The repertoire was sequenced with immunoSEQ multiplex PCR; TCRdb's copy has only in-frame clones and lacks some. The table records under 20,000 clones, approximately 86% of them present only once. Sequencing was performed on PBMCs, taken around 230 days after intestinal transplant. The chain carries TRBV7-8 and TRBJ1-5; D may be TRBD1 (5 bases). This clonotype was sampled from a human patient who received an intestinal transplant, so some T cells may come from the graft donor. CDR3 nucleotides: TGTGCCAGCAGCCCTCGACCAGAGGGGTTCCAGCCCCAGCATTTT. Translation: CASSPRPEGFQPQHF.